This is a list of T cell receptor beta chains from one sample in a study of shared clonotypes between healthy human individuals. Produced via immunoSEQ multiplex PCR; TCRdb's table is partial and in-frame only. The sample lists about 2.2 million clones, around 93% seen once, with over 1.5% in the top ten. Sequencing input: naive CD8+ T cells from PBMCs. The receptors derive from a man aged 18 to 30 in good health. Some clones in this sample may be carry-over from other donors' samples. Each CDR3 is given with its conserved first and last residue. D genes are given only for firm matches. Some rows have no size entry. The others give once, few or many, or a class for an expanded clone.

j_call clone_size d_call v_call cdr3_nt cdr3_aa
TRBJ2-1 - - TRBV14 TGTGCCAGCAGCCAAGATTGGGGTTCCAATGAGCAGTTCTTC CASSQDWGSNEQFF
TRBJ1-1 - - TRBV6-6 TGTGCCAGCAGTTACTCAGGCTCGGAATTGAACACTGAAGCTTTCTTT CASSYSGSELNTEAFF
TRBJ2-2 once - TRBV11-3 TGTGCCAGCAGCCCCTCCGTCCGGAGCACCGGGGAGCTGTTTTTT CASSPSVRSTGELFF
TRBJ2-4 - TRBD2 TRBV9 TGTGCCAGCAGCCCATCAGGGGTAGCGGGATACATTCAGTACTTC CASSPSGVAGYIQYF
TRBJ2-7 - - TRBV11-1 TGTGCCAGCAGCCTCCGAGACTCACCAGCCTCCTCCGAGCAGTACTTC CASSLRDSPASSEQYF
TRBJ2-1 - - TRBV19 TGTGCCAGTAGTATAGACCCCGGGAGTAACACTGAGCAGTTCTTC CASSIDPGSNTEQFF
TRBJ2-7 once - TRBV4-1 TGCGCCAGCAGCCCCGAGCTGGCTAGCTCCTACGAGCAGTACTTC CASSPELASSYEQYF
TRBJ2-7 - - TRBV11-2 TGTGCCAGCAGCTCGCTGGGGTTCTCCTACGAGCAGTACTTC CASSSLGFSYEQYF
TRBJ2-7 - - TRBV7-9 TGTGCCAGCATCCGCGGCGGGGCCGCCCCCTACGAGCAGTACTTC CASIRGGAAPYEQYF
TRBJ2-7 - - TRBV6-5 TGTGCCAGCAGTTACTTCCCGGGGAGGGGGCATTACGAGCAGTACTTC CASSYFPGRGHYEQYF
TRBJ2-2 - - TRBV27 TGTGCCAGCAGTTTAAGCCCGGGGGCTGGAACCGGGGAGCTGTTTTTT CASSLSPGAGTGELFF
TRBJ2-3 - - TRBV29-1 TGCAGCGTTGACAGGGGGGGTGCAGATACGCAGTATTTT CSVDRGGADTQYF
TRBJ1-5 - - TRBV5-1 TGCGCCAGCAGCTTGGAAGGGGGAATCCAGCCCCAGCATTTT CASSLEGGIQPQHF
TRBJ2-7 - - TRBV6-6 TGTGCCAGCAGTTACTCCGGCAGGGACGAGCAGTACTTC CASSYSGRDEQYF
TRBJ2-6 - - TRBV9 TGTGCCAGCAGCGTTGGACAGTCTGGGGCCAACGTCCTGACTTTC CASSVGQSGANVLTF
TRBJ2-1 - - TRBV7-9 TGTGCCAGCAGCCACGGGACTCCGGTGGGGAATGAGCAGTTCTTC CASSHGTPVGNEQFF
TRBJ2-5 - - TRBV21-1 TGTGCCAGCAGCATAAGGACGGGAGAGACCCAGTACTTC CASSIRTGETQYF
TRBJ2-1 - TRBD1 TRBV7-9 TGTGCCAGCAGCTTAACCGGGACAGGGCTTCTGTTCAATGAGCAGTTCTTC CASSLTGTGLLFNEQFF
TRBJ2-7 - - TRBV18 TGTGCCAGCTCACCAGGGGGTTTCAGCTCCTACGAGCAGTACTTC CASSPGGFSSYEQYF
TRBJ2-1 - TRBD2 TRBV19 TGTGCCAGTAGTCCGGGACTAGGGGGGAATGAGCAGTTCTTC CASSPGLGGNEQFF
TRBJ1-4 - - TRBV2 TGTGCCAGCAGTGAAAACCCTGGCCCCCAACAAAAACTGTTTTTT CASSENPGPQQKLFF
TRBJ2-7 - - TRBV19 TGTGCCGCTTCGACAGGAATCTCCTACGAGCAGTACTTC CAASTGISYEQYF
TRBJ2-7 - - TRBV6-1 TGTGCCAGCAGTGAAGCGCTTGCTAGCCAGTTATACGAGCAGTACTTC CASSEALASQLYEQYF
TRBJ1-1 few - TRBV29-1 TGCAGCGTGACGAACACTGAAGCTTTCTTT CSVTNTEAFF
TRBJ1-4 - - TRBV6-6 TGTGCCAGCAGTTACCCGGGACTACTTAATGAAAAACTGTTTTTT CASSYPGLLNEKLFF
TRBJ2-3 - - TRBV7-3 TGTGCCAGCAGTAGGGACCCACTCACAGATACGCAGTATTTT CASSRDPLTDTQYF
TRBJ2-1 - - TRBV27 TGTGCCAGCTCTGAAGGAGGATCCTACAATGAGCAGTTCTTC CASSEGGSYNEQFF
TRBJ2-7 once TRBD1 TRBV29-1 TGCAGCGTTGAAATGGGACAGGCCTACGAGCAGTACTTC CSVEMGQAYEQYF
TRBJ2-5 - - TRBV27 TGTGCCAGCAGTTTATCGATTGCGGAGACCCAGTACTTC CASSLSIAETQYF
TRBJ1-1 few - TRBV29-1 TGCAGCGGGACAACAGGGAGGAACACTGAAGCTTTCTTT CSGTTGRNTEAFF
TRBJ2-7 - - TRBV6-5 TGTGCCAGCAGTGACATCCACGAGCAGTACTTC CASSDIHEQYF
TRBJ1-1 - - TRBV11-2 TGTGCCAGCAGCTTAGATGCCCGTTGGGCCGCGTCTCTCAAAGCTTTCTTT CASSLDARWAASLKAFF
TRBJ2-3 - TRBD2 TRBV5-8 TGTGCCAGCAGCTTGGAGGGCGGGGGGGATACGCAGTATTTT CASSLEGGGDTQYF
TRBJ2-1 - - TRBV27 TGTGCCAGCAGTTTTCAGGGGTCGGTAAATGAGCAGTTCTTC CASSFQGSVNEQFF
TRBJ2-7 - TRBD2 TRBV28 TGTGCCAGCAGTTTACGACTAGCGGGACTCTACGAGCAGTACTTC CASSLRLAGLYEQYF
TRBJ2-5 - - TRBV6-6 TGTGCCAGCAGCCCCTTCGACAATCAGGAGACCCAGTACTTC CASSPFDNQETQYF
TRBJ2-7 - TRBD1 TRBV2 TGTGCCAGCAGGACCCTAGGGGGCGCGGAGCATACCTACGAGCAGTACTTC CASRTLGGAEHTYEQYF
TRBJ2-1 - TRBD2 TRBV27 TGTGCCAGCGCGCCTCTAGCGGGGAATTACAATGAGCAGTTCTTC CASAPLAGNYNEQFF
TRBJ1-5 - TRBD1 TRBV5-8 TGTGCCAGCAGCTTGGGGCGACAGGGGGCCAATCAGCCCCAGCATTTT CASSLGRQGANQPQHF
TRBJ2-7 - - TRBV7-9 TGTGCCAGCAGCCAAGGGACTGACGAGCAGTACTTC CASSQGTDEQYF
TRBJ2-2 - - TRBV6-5 TGTGCCAGCAGTTTACGGGGACCTGGGGAGCTGTTTTTT CASSLRGPGELFF
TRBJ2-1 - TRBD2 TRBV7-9 TGTGCCAGCAGCTTAGCCCCGCTAGCGGGAAGCTACAATGAGCAGTTCTTC CASSLAPLAGSYNEQFF
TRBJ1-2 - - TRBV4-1 TGCGCCAGCAGCCAAGATATGGGCGGACCCGTACTAAATAGCTACACCTTC CASSQDMGGPVLNSYTF
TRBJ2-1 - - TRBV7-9 TGTGCCAGCAGCCCCTTACAGGGGAGGCATGAGCAGTTCTTC CASSPLQGRHEQFF
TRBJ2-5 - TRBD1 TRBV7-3 TGTGCCAGCAGCTTCTACGGGACAGGACAAGAGACCCAGTACTTC CASSFYGTGQETQYF
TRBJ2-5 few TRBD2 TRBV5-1 TGCGCCAGCAGCCCGGGACTAGCGGGGCTACAAGAGACCCAGTACTTC CASSPGLAGLQETQYF
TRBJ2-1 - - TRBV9 TGTGCCAGCAGCTTAGATTCCCCCAATGAGCAGTTCTTC CASSLDSPNEQFF
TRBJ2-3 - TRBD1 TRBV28 TGTGCCAGCATCGACAGGGGGCGGGATACGCAGTATTTT CASIDRGRDTQYF
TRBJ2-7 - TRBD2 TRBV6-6 TGTGCCAGCAGTTACCTGAGGACTAGCGTTTCCTACGAGCAGTACTTC CASSYLRTSVSYEQYF
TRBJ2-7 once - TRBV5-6 TGTGCCAGCAGCTTGGACAGGGCCTCCTACGAGCAGTACTTC CASSLDRASYEQYF
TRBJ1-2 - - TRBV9 TGTGCCAGCAGCTACGGACCCCCCAGCTATGGCTACACCTTC CASSYGPPSYGYTF
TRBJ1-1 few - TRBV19 TGTGCCAGTAGCAGCGGTCAAGCAGCTTTCTTT CASSSGQAAFF
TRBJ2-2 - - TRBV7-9 TGTGCCAGCAGCCCCAACCTGTCGTCAGGGGCGAACACCGGGGAGCTGTTTTTT CASSPNLSSGANTGELFF
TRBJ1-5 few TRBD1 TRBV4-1 TGCGCCAGCAGCCGCGGACAGGTCAATCAGCCCCAGCATTTT CASSRGQVNQPQHF
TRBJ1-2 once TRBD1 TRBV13 TGTGCCAGCAGCTATGACAGGGGTGGAGGCTACACCTTC CASSYDRGGGYTF
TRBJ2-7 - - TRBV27 TGTGCCAGCAGTTTATTTAGGGACCGGGGCTACGAGCAGTACTTC CASSLFRDRGYEQYF
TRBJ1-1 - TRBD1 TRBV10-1 TGCGCCAGCAGTGAGTACCCGCCGGGACAGGGAAACACTGAAGCTTTCTTT CASSEYPPGQGNTEAFF
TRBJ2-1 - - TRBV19 TGTGCCAGTAGTGTCGGGACCACATTCAATGAGCAGTTCTTC CASSVGTTFNEQFF
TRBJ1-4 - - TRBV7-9 TGTGCCAGCAGCTTAGCGCTTCAGGGCCCTAATGAAAAACTGTTTTTT CASSLALQGPNEKLFF